This paragraph reports one T cell receptor (beta chain). CDR1 and CDR2 from the germline V gene are MNHEY and SVGAGI. The V end was cut by 6 bases, the J end by 0 bases, with 8 bases between. CDR3 length: 14 residues. The sample is drawn from a study of technical replicates of blood from a handful of donors. The protocol was immunoSEQ multiplex PCR, while the TCRdb copy is restricted to in-frame clones and leaves out a portion. The table shows 70,000 or so clones, with 75% to 90% occurring only once. The TCR was taken from a human donor in good health. Some clones in this sample may be carry-over from other donors' samples. V usage is TRBV6-5 and J usage is TRBJ1-4, with D unclear. Sequencing was performed on PBMCs. CDR3 bases: TGTGCCAGCAGAGGAGGTGCAACTAATGAAAAACTGTTTTTT. Amino acids: CASRGGATNEKLFF.